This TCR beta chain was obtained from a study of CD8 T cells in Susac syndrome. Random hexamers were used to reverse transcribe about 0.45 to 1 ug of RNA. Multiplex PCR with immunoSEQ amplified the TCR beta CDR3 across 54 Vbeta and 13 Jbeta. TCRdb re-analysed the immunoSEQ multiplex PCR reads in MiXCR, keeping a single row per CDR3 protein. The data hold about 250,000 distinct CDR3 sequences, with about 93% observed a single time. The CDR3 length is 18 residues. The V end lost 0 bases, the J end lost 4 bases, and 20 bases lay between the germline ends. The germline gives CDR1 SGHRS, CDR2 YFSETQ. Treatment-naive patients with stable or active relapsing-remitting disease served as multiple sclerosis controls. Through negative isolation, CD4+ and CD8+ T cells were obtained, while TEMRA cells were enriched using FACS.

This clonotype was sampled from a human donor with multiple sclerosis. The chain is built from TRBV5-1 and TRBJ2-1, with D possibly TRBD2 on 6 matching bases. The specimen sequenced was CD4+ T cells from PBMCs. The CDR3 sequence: CASSLDGLARRSYNEQFF. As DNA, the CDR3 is TGCGCCAGCAGCTTGGATGGCCTAGCGCGACGAAGTTACAATGAGCAGTTCTTC.